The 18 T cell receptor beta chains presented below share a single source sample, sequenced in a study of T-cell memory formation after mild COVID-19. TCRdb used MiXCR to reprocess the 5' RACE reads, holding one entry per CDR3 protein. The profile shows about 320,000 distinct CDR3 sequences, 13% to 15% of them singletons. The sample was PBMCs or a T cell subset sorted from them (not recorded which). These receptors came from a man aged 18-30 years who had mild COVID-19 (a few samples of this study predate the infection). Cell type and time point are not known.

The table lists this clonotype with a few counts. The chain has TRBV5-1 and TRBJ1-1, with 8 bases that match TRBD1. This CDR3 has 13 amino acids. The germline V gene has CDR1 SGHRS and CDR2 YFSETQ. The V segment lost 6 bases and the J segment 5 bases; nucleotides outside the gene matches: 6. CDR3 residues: CASNGQGGTEAFF. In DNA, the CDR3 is TGCGCCAGCAACGGACAGGGAGGGACTGAAGCTTTCTTT.

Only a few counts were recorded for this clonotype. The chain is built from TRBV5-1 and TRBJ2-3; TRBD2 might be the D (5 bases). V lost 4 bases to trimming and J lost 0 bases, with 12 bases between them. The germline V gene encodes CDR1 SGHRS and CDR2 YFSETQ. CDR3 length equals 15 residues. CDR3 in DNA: TGCGCCAGCAGCGAAAGGACGGGGAGCACAGATACGCAGTATTTT. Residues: CASSERTGSTDTQYF. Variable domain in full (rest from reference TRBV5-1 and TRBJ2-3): KAGVTQTPRYLIKTRGQQVTLSCSPISGHRSVSWYQQTPGQGLQFLFEYFSETQRNKGNFPGRFSGRQFSNSRSEMNVSTLELGDSALYLCASSERTGSTDTQYFGPGTRLTVL.

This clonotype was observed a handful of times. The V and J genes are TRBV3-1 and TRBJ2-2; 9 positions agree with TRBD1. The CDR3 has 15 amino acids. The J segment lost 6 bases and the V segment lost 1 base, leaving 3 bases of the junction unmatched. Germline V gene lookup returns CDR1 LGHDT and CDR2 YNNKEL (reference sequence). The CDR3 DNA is TGTGCCAGCAGCCAAGGGGACAGGGTCCCCGGGGAGCTGTTTTTT. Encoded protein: CASSQGDRVPGELFF.

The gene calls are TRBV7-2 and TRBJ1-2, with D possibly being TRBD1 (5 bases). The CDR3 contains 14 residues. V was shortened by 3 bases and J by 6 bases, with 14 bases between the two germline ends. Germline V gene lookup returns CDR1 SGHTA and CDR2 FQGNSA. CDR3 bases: TGTGCCAGCAGCTTCCCGACAGATCTAAATGGCTACACCTTC. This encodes CASSFPTDLNGYTF.

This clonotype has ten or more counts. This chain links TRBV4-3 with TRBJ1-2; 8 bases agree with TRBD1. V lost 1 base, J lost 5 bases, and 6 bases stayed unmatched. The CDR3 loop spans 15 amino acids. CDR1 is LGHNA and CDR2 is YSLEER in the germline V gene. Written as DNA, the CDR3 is TGCGCCAGCAGCCAAGGTCCCGGACAGGGATATGGCTACACCTTC. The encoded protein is CASSQGPGQGYGYTF.

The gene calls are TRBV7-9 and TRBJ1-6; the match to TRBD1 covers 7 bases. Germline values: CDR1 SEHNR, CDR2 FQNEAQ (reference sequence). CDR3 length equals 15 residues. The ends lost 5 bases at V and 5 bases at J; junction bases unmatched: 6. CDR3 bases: TGTGCCAGCAGCCTGGGGACAGCAAATAATTCACCCCTCCACTTT. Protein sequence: CASSLGTANNSPLHF.

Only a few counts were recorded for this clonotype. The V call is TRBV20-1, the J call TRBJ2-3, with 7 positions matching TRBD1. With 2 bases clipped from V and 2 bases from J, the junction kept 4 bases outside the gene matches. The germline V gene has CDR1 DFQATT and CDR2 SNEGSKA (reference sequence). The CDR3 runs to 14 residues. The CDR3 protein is CSARMTGSTDTQYF. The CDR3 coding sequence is TGCAGTGCTAGAATGACAGGGTCCACAGATACGCAGTATTTT.

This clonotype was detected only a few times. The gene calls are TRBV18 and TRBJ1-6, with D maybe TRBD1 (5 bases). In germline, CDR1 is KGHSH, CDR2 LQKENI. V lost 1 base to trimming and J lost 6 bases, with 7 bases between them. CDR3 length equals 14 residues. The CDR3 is CASSPLDSNSPLHF. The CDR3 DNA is TGTGCCAGCTCACCACTCGACAGTAATTCACCCCTCCACTTT.

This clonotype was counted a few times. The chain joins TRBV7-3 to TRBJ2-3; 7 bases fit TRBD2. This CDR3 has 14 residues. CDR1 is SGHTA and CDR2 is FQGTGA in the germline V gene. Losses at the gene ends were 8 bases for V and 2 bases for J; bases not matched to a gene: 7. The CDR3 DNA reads TGTGCCAGCGGAAAGAGCGGGGACACAGATACGCAGTATTTT. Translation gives CASGKSGDTDTQYF.

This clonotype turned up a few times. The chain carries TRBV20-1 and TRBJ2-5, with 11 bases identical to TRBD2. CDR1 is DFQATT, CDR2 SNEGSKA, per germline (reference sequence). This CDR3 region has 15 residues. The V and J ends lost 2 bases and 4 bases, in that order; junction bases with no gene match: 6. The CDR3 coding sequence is TGCAGTGCTAGATTTAGCGGGGGGGCCGGAGAGACCCAGTACTTC. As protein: CSARFSGGAGETQYF.

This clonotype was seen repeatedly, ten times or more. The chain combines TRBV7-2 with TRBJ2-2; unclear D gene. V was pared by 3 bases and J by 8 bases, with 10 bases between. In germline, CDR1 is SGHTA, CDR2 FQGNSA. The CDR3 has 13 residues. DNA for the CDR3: TGTGCCAGCAGCTTCAGTGTTTTGGGGGAGCTGTTTTTT. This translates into CASSFSVLGELFF.

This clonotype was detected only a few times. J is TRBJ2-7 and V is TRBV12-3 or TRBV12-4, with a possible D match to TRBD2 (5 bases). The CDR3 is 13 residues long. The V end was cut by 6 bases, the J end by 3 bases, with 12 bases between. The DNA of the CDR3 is TGTGCCAGCAGGCCGAGGGAGAGCTACGAGCAGTACTTC. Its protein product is CASRPRESYEQYF.

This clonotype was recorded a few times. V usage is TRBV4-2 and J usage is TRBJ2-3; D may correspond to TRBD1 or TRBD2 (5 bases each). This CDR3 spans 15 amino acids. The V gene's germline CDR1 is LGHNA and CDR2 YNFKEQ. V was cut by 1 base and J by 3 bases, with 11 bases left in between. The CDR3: CASSQAGGATDTQYF. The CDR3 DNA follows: TGTGCCAGCAGCCAAGCTGGGGGAGCAACAGATACGCAGTATTTT.

CDR3 amino acids: CASSAGLVQETQYF. CDR3 in DNA: TGTGCCAGCAGCGCCGGACTAGTCCAAGAGACCCAGTACTTC. The V and J genes are TRBV7-2 and TRBJ2-5, with 7 bases fitting TRBD2. The trim removed 5 bases at V and 1 base at J, leaving 4 bases unmatched. The CDR3 extends over 14 amino acids. CDR1 and CDR2 from the germline V gene are SGHTA and FQGNSA.

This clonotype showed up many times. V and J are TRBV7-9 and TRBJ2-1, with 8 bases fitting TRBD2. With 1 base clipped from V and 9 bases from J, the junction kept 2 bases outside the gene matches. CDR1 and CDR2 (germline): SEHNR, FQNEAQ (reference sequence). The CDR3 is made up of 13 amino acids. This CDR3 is CASSLGLAGEQFF. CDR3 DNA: TGTGCCAGCAGCTTAGGCCTAGCGGGTGAGCAGTTCTTC.

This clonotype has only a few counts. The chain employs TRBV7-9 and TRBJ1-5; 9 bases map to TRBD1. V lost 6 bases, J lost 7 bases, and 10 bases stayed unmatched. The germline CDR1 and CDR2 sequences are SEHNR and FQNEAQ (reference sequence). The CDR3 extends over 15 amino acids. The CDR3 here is CASSLTGGAGQPQHF. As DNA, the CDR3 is TGTGCCAGCAGTCTCACAGGGGGCGCAGGACAGCCCCAGCATTTT. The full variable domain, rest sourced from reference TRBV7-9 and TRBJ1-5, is DTGVSQNPRHKITKRGQNVTFRCDPISEHNRLYWYRQTLGQGPEFLTYFQNEAQLEKSRLLSDRFSAERPKGSFSTLEIQRTEQGDSAMYLCASSLTGGAGQPQHFGDGTRLSIL.

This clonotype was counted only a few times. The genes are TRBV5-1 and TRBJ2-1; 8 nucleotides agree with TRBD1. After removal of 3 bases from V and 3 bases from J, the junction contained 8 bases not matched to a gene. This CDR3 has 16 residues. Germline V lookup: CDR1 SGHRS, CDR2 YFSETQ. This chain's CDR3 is CASSSDGTGFYNEQFF. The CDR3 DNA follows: TGCGCCAGCAGCTCGGACGGGACAGGATTCTACAATGAGCAGTTCTTC.

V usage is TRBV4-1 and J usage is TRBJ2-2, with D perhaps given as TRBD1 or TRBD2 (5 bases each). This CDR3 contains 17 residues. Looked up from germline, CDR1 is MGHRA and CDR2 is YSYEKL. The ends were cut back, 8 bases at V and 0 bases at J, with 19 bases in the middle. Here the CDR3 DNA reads TGCGCCAGCTCACCGGGGAACACGGGGCCGAACACCGGGGAGCTGTTTTTT. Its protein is CASSPGNTGPNTGELFF.